These 25 T cell receptor beta chains were sequenced from one sample in a study of glioma-infiltrating T cells after dendritic cell vaccination. The data were produced by immunoSEQ multiplex PCR, yet TCRdb's version contains in-frame clones alone and is incomplete. The data hold about 90,000 clones, with 85% to 90% observed a single time. Source: blood, taken before dendritic cell vaccination. The receptors were gathered from a human donor with glioblastoma.

The chain uses TRBV11-2 and TRBJ2-7; D remains ambiguous. The length of the CDR3 is 12 residues. Trimming cost V 6 bases and J 9 bases, with 15 bases left between them. From germline, CDR1 is SGHAT and CDR2 FQNNGV. The DNA of the CDR3 is TGTGCCAGCAGTTACGCCCCCTCCGGGCAGTACTTC. Translating it yields CASSYAPSGQYF.

This clone was counted between two and nine times. The V and J genes are TRBV5-1 and TRBJ1-3; D gene uncertain. This CDR3 is built from 14 residues. Germline loops: CDR1 SGHRS, CDR2 YFSETQ. Trimming left V 0 bases short and J 8 bases short, with 12 bases between. The CDR3 loop is CASSLGLAVDTIYF. The CDR3 coding sequence is TGCGCCAGCAGCTTGGGGCTGGCGGTGGACACCATATATTTT.

The genes are TRBV27 and TRBJ1-5; D unclear. V lost 5 bases to trimming and J lost 0 bases, with 14 bases between them. Germline loops: CDR1 MNHEY, CDR2 SMNVEV (reference sequence). The CDR3 is 16 amino acids. CDR3 DNA: TGTGCCAGCAGTCCCCGTGGAGGGAGTAGCAATCAGCCCCAGCATTTT. The encoded protein is CASSPRGGSSNQPQHF.

The table lists this clone with a count of one. The V call is TRBV5-1, the J call TRBJ1-3, with D unclear. Deletions cut 1 base from V and 4 bases from J, with 18 bases between. CDR3 length: 17 amino acids. In germline, CDR1 is SGHRS, CDR2 YFSETQ. The CDR3 sequence: CASSLRDTRTSGNTIYF. The CDR3 DNA sequence: TGCGCCAGCAGCTTGCGAGACACTCGAACGTCCGGAAACACCATATATTTT.

The chain has TRBV6-1 and TRBJ2-5; tentatively, D is TRBD2 (6 bases). The J call may be in error: the DNA end matches TRBJ2-7 better. Germline CDR1 reads MNHNS; CDR2 reads SASEGT. This CDR3 region has 13 residues. The CDR3 nucleotides read TGTGCCAGTGTTACAGGACTATCCTACGAGCAGTACTTC. Protein: CASVTGLSYEQYF.

This rearrangement joins TRBV27 to TRBJ2-1, with D perhaps matching TRBD2 (5 bases). Germline CDR1 MNHEY, CDR2 SMNVEV (reference sequence). The CDR3 contains 14 residues. Trimming stripped 2 bases from V and 8 bases from J, with 13 bases between. The CDR3: CASSLVVAGHEQFF. The CDR3, as DNA: TGTGCCAGCAGTTTAGTCGTCGCGGGCCATGAGCAGTTCTTC.

This rearrangement joins TRBV2 to TRBJ2-7; 13 nucleotides match TRBD2. J gave up 6 bases and V 5 bases, and 7 bases lay outside the gene matches. The CDR3 totals 15 residues. From germline, CDR1 is SNHLY and CDR2 FYNNEI. The CDR3 DNA reads TGTGCCAGCAGTCTAACTAGCGGGGGGGCCGTCGAGCAGTACTTC. Amino acid sequence: CASSLTSGGAVEQYF.

The V call is TRBV2, the J call TRBJ1-2; tentatively, D is TRBD1 (5 bases). Germline V gene lookup returns CDR1 SNHLY and CDR2 FYNNEI. The CDR3 extends over 14 amino acids. The ends were cut back, 2 bases at V and 4 bases at J, with 11 bases in the middle. CDR3 in DNA: TGTGCCAGCAGTGAACAGGCGGGGCCCTATGGCTACACCTTC. It yields the protein CASSEQAGPYGYTF.

This chain connects TRBV2 to TRBJ2-7, with a tentative D call TRBD2 (6 bases). V gave up 8 bases and J gave up 4 bases, with 12 bases separating them. The CDR3 is made up of 12 amino acids. Per the germline V gene, CDR1 is SNHLY and CDR2 is FYNNEI. The CDR3 sequence: CASGRQPYEQYF. The DNA of the CDR3 is TGTGCCAGCGGGAGGCAGCCTTACGAGCAGTACTTC.

J is TRBJ2-3 and V is TRBV29-1, with D perhaps TRBD2 (6 bases). CDR3 size: 13 residues. Germline V lookup: CDR1 SQVTM, CDR2 ANQGSEA. V gave up 7 bases and J gave up 3 bases, with 14 bases separating them. The CDR3 region has the DNA TGCAGCGCCGGGACTTCGGCTACAGATACGCAGTATTTT. Amino acid sequence: CSAGTSATDTQYF.

CDR3 in amino acids: CASSTGTPGADTQYF. The CDR3 DNA sequence: TGTGCCAGCAGCACCGGGACCCCGGGGGCAGATACGCAGTATTTT. The chain is built from TRBV11-2 and TRBJ2-3; D possibly corresponds to TRBD2 (6 bases). The CDR3 consists of 15 residues. The germline V and J ends were trimmed by 5 bases and 4 bases, with 16 bases remaining between them. Germline CDR1 SGHAT, CDR2 FQNNGV. Full variable domain (outside the CDR3, taken from reference TRBV11-2 and TRBJ2-3): EAGVAQSPRYKIIEKRQSVAFWCNPISGHATLYWYQQILGQGPKLLIQFQNNGVVDDSQLPKDRFSAERLKGVDSTLKIQPAKLEDSAVYLCASSTGTPGADTQYFGPGTRLTVL.

This sequence joins TRBV6-5 and TRBJ2-3; TRBD2 aligns across 10 bases. This CDR3 is 16 amino acids long. Germline lookup yields CDR1 MNHEY and CDR2 SVGAGI. Germline trimming cut 0 bases from V and 7 bases from J; bases unmatched to any gene: 7. In DNA, the CDR3 is TGTGCCAGCAGTTACTCGACCAGCGGGAGGGTACATACGCAGTATTTT. This sequence encodes CASSYSTSGRVHTQYF.

This chain links TRBV25-1 with TRBJ1-2, with 9 nucleotides matching TRBD1. The CDR3 extends over 15 amino acids. The germline V gene has CDR1 MGHDK and CDR2 SYGVNS. The ends lost 5 bases at V and 7 bases at J; junction bases unmatched: 11. CDR3 nucleotide sequence: TGTGCCAGCAGTCCCCGACAGGGGGAGCTCAGTGGCTACACCTTC. This encodes CASSPRQGELSGYTF.

For this clone: Other DNA sequences within the sample encode an identical CDR3. This chain uses TRBV11-2 with TRBJ2-7, with D perhaps matching TRBD2 (5 bases). The ends were cut back, 1 base at V and 5 bases at J, with 6 bases in the middle. Germline CDR1 and CDR2: SGHAT and FQNNGV. This CDR3 is built from 12 residues. CDR3 protein: CASSLGGHEQYF. The CDR3 DNA reads as TGTGCCAGCAGCTTAGGCGGGCACGAGCAGTACTTC.

This sequence joins TRBV30 and TRBJ2-7; D may be TRBD2 (5 bases). Per the germline V gene, CDR1 is GTSNPN and CDR2 is SVGIG (reference sequence). The CDR3 has 12 amino acids. The V and J ends lost 4 bases and 6 bases respectively, with 13 bases between them. DNA of the CDR3: TGTGCCTGGACAGGAGGAAGGTCCGAGCAGTACTTC. Protein: CAWTGGRSEQYF.

The chain couples TRBV6-5 to TRBJ2-7; perhaps TRBD1 as D (6 bases). There are 16 residues in the CDR3. Trimming shortened V by 2 bases and J by 4 bases, and 18 bases separated the two germline ends. Germline CDR1 reads MNHEY; CDR2 reads SVGAGI. CDR3: CASSYPLGGDDYEQYF. Written as DNA, the CDR3 is TGTGCCAGCAGTTACCCCCTTGGGGGCGACGATTACGAGCAGTACTTC.

The chain couples TRBV10-1 to TRBJ2-3; no clear D. Deletions cut 6 bases from V and 8 bases from J, with 12 bases between. Looked up from germline, CDR1 is WNHNN and CDR2 is SYGVQD (reference sequence). The CDR3 has 12 amino acids. The CDR3 is CASSLEFGTQYF. The DNA of the CDR3 is TGCGCCAGCAGCCTAGAGTTCGGTACGCAGTATTTT.

The chain employs TRBV30 and TRBJ2-3; weak D call: TRBD2 (6 bases). The V gene lost 6 bases and the J gene lost 6 bases, with 22 bases spanning the gap. CDR3 length: 15 amino acids. Germline V lookup: CDR1 GTSNPN, CDR2 SVGIG (reference sequence). CDR3 nucleotide sequence: TGTGCCTGCCACCCCCCGACGGACTATCGGGATACGCAGTATTTT. This codes for CACHPPTDYRDTQYF.

The rearrangement joins TRBV10-3 to TRBJ2-5, with D possibly TRBD2 on 5 matching bases. Trimming took 7 bases from V and 5 from J, leaving 11 bases between them. In germline, CDR1 is ENHRY, CDR2 SYGVKD. The CDR3 spans 12 residues. The CDR3 spells CAITSGGETQYF. The CDR3 DNA is TGTGCCATCACCTCAGGAGGCGAGACCCAGTACTTC.

The chain couples TRBV18 to TRBJ1-3, with D unclear. The CDR3 extends over 15 amino acids. Trimming stripped 3 bases from V and 4 bases from J, with 13 bases between. Germline CDR1 reads KGHSH; CDR2 reads LQKENI. The CDR3 bases are TGTGCCAGCTCACCGGGGAGTAGGCGAGGAAACACCATATATTTT. It specifies CASSPGSRRGNTIYF.

The gene calls are TRBV15 and TRBJ1-2, with D possibly TRBD1 on 6 matching bases. The V and J ends lost 0 bases and 7 bases respectively, with 18 bases between them. The CDR3 is made up of 16 amino acids. Germline CDR1 is LNHNV and CDR2 is YYDKDF (reference sequence). The CDR3 DNA follows: TGTGCCACCAGCAGAGACCCAAGGGGGGGGTGGGGTGGCTACACCTTC. Translated, it gives CATSRDPRGGWGGYTF.

The V and J genes are TRBV2 and TRBJ1-4; a weak D match, TRBD1 (5 bases). The V end was cut by 4 bases, the J end by 4 bases, with 10 bases between. Germline V CDR1 and CDR2: SNHLY, FYNNEI. The length of the CDR3 is 14 residues. CDR3 in DNA: TGTGCCAGCAGTGCTCGGGGGGATAATGAAAAACTGTTTTTT. This gives the protein CASSARGDNEKLFF.

This chain joins TRBV9 and TRBJ2-3, with D tentatively TRBD1 (6 bases). Germline loops: CDR1 SGDLS, CDR2 YYNGEE. The CDR3 runs 14 residues. V lost 3 bases and J lost 2, with 10 bases in between. CDR3 protein: CASSAWTDTDTQYF. In DNA, the CDR3 is TGTGCCAGCAGCGCTTGGACAGACACAGATACGCAGTATTTT.

The chain combines TRBV30 with TRBJ2-5; D is perhaps TRBD2 (5 bases). The CDR3 has 13 residues. Germline lookup yields CDR1 GTSNPN and CDR2 SVGIG (reference sequence). V dropped 1 base and J dropped 5 bases, with 11 bases sitting between them. Here the CDR3 reads CAWSAGSGETQYF. CDR3 bases: TGTGCCTGGAGTGCTGGTTCGGGGGAGACCCAGTACTTC.

This chain uses TRBV27 with TRBJ2-6, with a weak D call TRBD1 (5 bases). There are 15 residues in the CDR3. Looked up from germline, CDR1 is MNHEY and CDR2 is SMNVEV (reference sequence). Trimming removed 6 bases from V and 4 bases from J, with 13 bases in between. CDR3 region: CASSIKGWGANVLTF. The DNA for the CDR3 is TGTGCCAGCAGCATCAAGGGGTGGGGGGCCAACGTCCTGACTTTC. Looking up the rest from reference TRBV27 and TRBJ2-6 gives the full variable domain: EAQVTQNPRYLITVTGKKLTVTCSQNMNHEYMSWYRQDPGLGLRQIYYSMNVEVTDKGDVPEGYKVSRKEKRNFPLILESPSPNQTSLYFCASSIKGWGANVLTFGAGSRLTVL.